The clone carrying this T cell receptor beta chain came up a few times. Its antigen is not identified. PCR or immunohistochemistry showed mismatch repair deficiency in every enrolled patient. The CDR3 consists of 14 residues. V gave up 0 bases and J gave up 3 bases, with 6 bases separating them. Per the germline V gene, CDR1 is MNHNY and CDR2 is SVGAGI (reference sequence). This entry comes from a study of PD-1 blockade in mismatch repair-deficient tumors. Across the study: All were previously treated, progressing patients with over 9 mismatch repair-deficient cancer types.

Whole-study results and caveats: Tumor-resident clones, often undetectable pretreatment in blood, expanded then contracted after pembrolizumab.

Using immunoSEQ multiplex PCR, the repertoire was profiled, and TCRdb retains in-frame clones only, with some absent. This table has around 23,000 clones, 83% appearing once. The TCR comes from an adult with mismatch repair-deficient cancer. The genes are TRBV6-6 and TRBJ1-5, with D perhaps matching TRBD1 (5 bases). Specimen: peripheral blood, collected 12 weeks after starting pembrolizumab. CDR3 residues: CASSYSGLNQPQHF. CDR3 nucleotides: TGTGCCAGCAGTTACTCGGGGCTCAATCAGCCCCAGCATTTT.